Sequencing of this T cell receptor (beta chain) was carried out in a study of CD8 T cells in Susac syndrome. Study findings and constraints: As the study acknowledged, the number of individuals in its TCR sequencing and HLA analysis was relatively small.

The T cells that were sequenced for TCR beta were CD8+ and CD4+ cells from blood. The CD8+ and CD4+ T cells were negatively isolated, with the TEMRA cells enriched by FACS. RNA, at about 0.45 to 1 ug, was reverse transcribed with random hexamers. Amplification of TCR beta CDR3 was carried out by immunoSEQ multiplex PCR, which covered 54 Vbeta and 13 Jbeta segments. TCRdb reprocessed the immunoSEQ multiplex PCR reads with MiXCR, giving one entry per CDR3 protein. The sample lists fewer than 200,000 distinct CDR3 sequences, 85% to 95% seen once, with roughly 0.16% in the top ten. Comment on this clonotype: Its matching antigen is unknown.

CDR1 SQVTM and CDR2 ANQGSEA come from the germline V gene. J was trimmed by 2 bases and V by 7 bases; bases with no gene match: 4. The CDR3 runs 15 residues. The origin of this receptor is a human donor with multiple sclerosis. V and J are TRBV29-1 and TRBJ2-1; 14 positions agree with TRBD2. The sequencing sample was made of CD8+ T cells from PBMCs. The CDR3, as DNA: TGCAGCGCGGGACTAGCGGGAGAACCCTACAATGAGCAGTTCTTC. It codes for CSAGLAGEPYNEQFF.